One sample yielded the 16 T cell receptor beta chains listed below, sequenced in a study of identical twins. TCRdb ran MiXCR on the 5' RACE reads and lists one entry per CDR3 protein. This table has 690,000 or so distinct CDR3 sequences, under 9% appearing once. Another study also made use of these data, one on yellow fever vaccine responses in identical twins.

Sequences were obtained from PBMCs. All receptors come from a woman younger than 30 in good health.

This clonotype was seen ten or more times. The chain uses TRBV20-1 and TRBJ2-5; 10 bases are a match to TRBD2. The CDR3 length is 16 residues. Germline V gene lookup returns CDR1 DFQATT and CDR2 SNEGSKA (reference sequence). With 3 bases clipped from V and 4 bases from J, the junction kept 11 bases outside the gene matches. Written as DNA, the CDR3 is TGCAGTGCTAGTCAAGCTAGCGGGAGTTCAACAGAGACCCAGTACTTC. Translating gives CSASQASGSSTETQYF.

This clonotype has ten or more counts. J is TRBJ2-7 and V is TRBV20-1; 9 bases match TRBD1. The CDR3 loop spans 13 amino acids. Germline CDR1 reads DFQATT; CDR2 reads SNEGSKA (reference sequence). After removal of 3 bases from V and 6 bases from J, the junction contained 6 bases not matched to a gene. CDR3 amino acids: CSASWDRDGEQYF. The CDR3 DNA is TGCAGTGCTAGTTGGGACAGGGACGGCGAGCAGTACTTC.

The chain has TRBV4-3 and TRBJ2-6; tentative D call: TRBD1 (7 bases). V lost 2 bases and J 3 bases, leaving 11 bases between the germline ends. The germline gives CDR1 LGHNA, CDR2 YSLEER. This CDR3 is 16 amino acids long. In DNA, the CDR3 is TGCGCCAGCAGCCAACAGGGGGAGGATGGGGCCAACGTCCTGACTTTC. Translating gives CASSQQGEDGANVLTF.

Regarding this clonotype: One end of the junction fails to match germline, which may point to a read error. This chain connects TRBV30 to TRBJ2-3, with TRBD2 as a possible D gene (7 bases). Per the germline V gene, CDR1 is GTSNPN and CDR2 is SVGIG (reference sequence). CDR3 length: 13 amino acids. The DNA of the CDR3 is TGTGCCGGGAGGGGGGGGGCGACAGATACGCAGTATTTT. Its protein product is CAGRGGATDTQYF.

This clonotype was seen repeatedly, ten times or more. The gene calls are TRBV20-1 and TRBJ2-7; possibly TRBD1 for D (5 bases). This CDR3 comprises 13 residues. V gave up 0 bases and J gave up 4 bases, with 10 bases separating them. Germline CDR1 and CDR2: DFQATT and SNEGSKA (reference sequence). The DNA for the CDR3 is TGCAGTGCTAGAGACGGCAGGGCATACGAGCAGTACTTC. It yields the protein CSARDGRAYEQYF.

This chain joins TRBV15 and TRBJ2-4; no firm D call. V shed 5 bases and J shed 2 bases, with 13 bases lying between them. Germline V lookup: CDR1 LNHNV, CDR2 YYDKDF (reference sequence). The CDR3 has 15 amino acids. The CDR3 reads CATSARGPPKNIQYF. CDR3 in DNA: TGTGCCACCAGCGCCCGAGGACCTCCCAAAAACATTCAGTACTTC.

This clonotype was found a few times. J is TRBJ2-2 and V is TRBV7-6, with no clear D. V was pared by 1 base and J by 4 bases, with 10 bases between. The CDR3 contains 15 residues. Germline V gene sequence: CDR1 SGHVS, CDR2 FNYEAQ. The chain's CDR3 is CASSLESGPTGELFF. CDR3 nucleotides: TGTGCCAGCAGCTTAGAAAGTGGGCCCACCGGGGAGCTGTTTTTT.

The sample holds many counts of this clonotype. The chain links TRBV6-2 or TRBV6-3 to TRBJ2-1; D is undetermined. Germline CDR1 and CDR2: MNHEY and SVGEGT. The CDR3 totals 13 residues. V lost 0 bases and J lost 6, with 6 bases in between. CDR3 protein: CASSYSFLNEQFF. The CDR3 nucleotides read TGTGCCAGCAGTTACTCATTTCTCAATGAGCAGTTCTTC.

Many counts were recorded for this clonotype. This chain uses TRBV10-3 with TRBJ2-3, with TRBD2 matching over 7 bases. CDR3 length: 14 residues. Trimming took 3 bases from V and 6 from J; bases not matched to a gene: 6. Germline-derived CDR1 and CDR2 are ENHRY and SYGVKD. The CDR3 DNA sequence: TGTGCCATCAGTGAAAGCGGGGCCGGGGATACGCAGTATTTT. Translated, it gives CAISESGAGDTQYF.

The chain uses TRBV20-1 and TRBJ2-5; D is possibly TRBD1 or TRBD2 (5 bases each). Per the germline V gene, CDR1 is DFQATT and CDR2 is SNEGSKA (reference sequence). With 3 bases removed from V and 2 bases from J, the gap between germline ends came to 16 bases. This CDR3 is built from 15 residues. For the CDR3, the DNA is TGCAGTGCTAGTTATCTTATGGGACCTCAAGAGACCCAGTACTTC. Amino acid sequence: CSASYLMGPQETQYF.

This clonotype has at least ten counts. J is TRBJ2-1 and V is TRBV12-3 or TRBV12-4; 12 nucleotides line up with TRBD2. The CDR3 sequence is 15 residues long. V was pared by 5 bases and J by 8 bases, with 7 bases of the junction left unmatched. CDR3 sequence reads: CASSPTSGRNYEQFF. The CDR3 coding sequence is TGTGCCAGCAGTCCGACTAGCGGGAGAAATTATGAGCAGTTCTTC.

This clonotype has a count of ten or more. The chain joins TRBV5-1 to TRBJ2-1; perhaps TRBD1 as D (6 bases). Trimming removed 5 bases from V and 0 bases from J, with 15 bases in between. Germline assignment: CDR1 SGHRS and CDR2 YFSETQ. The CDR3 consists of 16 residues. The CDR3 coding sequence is TGCGCCAGCAGATCCGGGACACCGAGCTCCTACAATGAGCAGTTCTTC. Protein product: CASRSGTPSSYNEQFF. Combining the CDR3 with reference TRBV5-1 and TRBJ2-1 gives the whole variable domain KAGVTQTPRYLIKTRGQQVTLSCSPISGHRSVSWYQQTPGQGLQFLFEYFSETQRNKGNFPGRFSGRQFSNSRSEMNVSTLELGDSALYLCASRSGTPSSYNEQFFGPGTRLTVL.

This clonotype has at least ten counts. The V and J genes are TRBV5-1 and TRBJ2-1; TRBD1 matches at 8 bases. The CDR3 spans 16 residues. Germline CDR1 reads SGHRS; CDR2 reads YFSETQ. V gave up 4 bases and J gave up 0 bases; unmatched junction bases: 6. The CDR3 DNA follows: TGCGCCAGCAGCCGACAAGGACAGGGCTCCTACAATGAGCAGTTCTTC. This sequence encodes CASSRQGQGSYNEQFF.

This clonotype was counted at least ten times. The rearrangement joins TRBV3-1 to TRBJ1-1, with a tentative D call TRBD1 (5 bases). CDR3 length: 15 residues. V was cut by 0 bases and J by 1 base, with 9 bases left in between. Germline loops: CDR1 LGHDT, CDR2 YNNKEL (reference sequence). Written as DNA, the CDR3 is TGTGCCAGCAGCCAAGACGGGGGACGGAACACTGAAGCTTTCTTT. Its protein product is CASSQDGGRNTEAFF.

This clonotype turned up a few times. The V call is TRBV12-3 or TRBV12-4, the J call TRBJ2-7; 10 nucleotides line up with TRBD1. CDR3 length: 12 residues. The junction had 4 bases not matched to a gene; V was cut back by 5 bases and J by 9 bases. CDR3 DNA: TGTGCCAGCAGTGTGGGGACAGGGGTGCAGTACTTC. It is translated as CASSVGTGVQYF.

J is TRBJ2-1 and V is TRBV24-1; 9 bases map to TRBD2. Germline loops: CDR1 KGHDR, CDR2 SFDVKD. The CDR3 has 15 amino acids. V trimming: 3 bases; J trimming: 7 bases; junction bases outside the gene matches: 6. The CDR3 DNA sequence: TGTGCCACCAGTGATCGACTAGCGGTAGGGAATGAGCAGTTCTTC. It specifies CATSDRLAVGNEQFF.